These T cell receptor beta chains were read from a single sample in a study of regulatory T cells in long-lasting Graves disease. One entry per CDR3 protein, called by TCRdb with MiXCR from the multiplex PCR reads. The sample lists roughly 500,000 distinct CDR3 sequences, 14% occurring once. Another study also made use of these data, one on T cells in Graves' hyperthyroidism and ophthalmopathy.

Sample: peripheral blood mononuclear cells (PBMCs), taken at new diagnosis, from a patient treated with antithyroid drugs. Every receptor here comes from a woman in her fifties or sixties with Graves disease. Both conserved end residues are part of each CDR3. Fields, in order: clone size, J gene, D gene, V gene, CDR3 DNA, CDR3 protein. A D gene is named only where the DNA matches it firmly. Clone size appears in some rows only: once, few, many, or a class for an expanded clone.

size: -; J: TRBJ2-5; D: -; V: TRBV3-1; DNA: TGTGCCAGCAGCCAAGATAAACCCCCGGGGTGGAGGGTGCTGGAGACCCAGTACTTC; CDR3: CASSQDKPPGWRVLETQYF
size: few; J: TRBJ1-1; D: TRBD1; V: TRBV24-1; DNA: TGTGCCACCAGCGCTGCCCCGGGACAGGGGGCTCGAGTCACTGAAGCTTTCTTT; CDR3: CATSAAPGQGARVTEAFF
size: -; J: TRBJ2-7; D: TRBD1; V: TRBV24-1; DNA: TGTGCCACCAGTGAAGCGGGACAGGGTTTGCACGAGCAGTACTTC; CDR3: CATSEAGQGLHEQYF
size: many; J: TRBJ1-1; D: -; V: TRBV5-5; DNA: TGTGCCAGCAGCTTGTATGAGCTCGGGAACACTGAAGCTTTCTTT; CDR3: CASSLYELGNTEAFF
size: many; J: TRBJ2-2; D: -; V: TRBV7-9; DNA: TGTGCCAGCAGCGTCAAGACCGGGACGAGCGCCGGGGAGCTGTTTTTT; CDR3: CASSVKTGTSAGELFF
size: few; J: TRBJ2-1; D: TRBD2; V: TRBV5-5; DNA: TGTGCCAGCAGCTCCGGGCCTAGCGGGAGGCCGAATGAGCGGTTCTTC; CDR3: CASSSGPSGRPNERFF
size: -; J: TRBJ2-7; D: TRBD2; V: TRBV10-3; DNA: TGTGCCAGCAGAGATAGCGGGAGTGTCTACGAGCAGTACTTC; CDR3: CASRDSGSVYEQYF
size: few; J: TRBJ2-2; D: TRBD2; V: TRBV5-1; DNA: TGCGCCAGCAGCCGGATGGGGGGACTAGCGGGTTCGAACACCGGGGAGCTGTTTTTT; CDR3: CASSRMGGLAGSNTGELFF
size: -; J: TRBJ2-1; D: -; V: TRBV7-8; DNA: TGTGCCAGCAGCTTAGGGGGGAGCTCCTGCAATGAGCAGTTCTTC; CDR3: CASSLGGSSCNEQFF
size: few; J: TRBJ2-3; D: -; V: TRBV10-1; DNA: TGCGCCAGCAGTGATGGGGCAGGGGTCACAGATACGCAGTATTTT; CDR3: CASSDGAGVTDTQYF
size: few; J: TRBJ2-1; D: -; V: TRBV11-2; DNA: TGTGCCAGCAGCCCCCCAGAGAACAATGAGCAGTTCTTC; CDR3: CASSPPENNEQFF
size: many; J: TRBJ2-2; D: TRBD2; V: TRBV12-3/TRBV12-4; DNA: TGTGCCAGCAGTTGGGGACTAGCGGGAGATACCGGGGAGCTGTTTTTT; CDR3: CASSWGLAGDTGELFF
size: many; J: TRBJ2-1; D: -; V: TRBV20-1; DNA: TGCAGTGCTAGACCCTCAGCTGGGACCTACAATGAGCAGTTCTTC; CDR3: CSARPSAGTYNEQFF
size: many; J: TRBJ1-1; D: -; V: TRBV18; DNA: TGTGCCAGCTCACCAACCCAAAGGCAAACTGAAGCTTTCTTT; CDR3: CASSPTQRQTEAFF